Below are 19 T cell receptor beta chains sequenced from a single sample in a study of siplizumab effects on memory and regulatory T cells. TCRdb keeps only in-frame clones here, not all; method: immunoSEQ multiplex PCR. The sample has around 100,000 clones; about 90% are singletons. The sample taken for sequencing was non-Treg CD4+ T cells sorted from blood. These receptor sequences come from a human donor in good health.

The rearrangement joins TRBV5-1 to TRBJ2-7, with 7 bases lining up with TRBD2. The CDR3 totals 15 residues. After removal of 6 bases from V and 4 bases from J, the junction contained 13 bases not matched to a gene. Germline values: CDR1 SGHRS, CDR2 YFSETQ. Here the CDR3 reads CASNPSEGGVYEQYF. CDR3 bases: TGCGCCAGCAACCCCTCCGAGGGAGGGGTGTACGAGCAGTACTTC. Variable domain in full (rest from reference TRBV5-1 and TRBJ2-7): KAGVTQTPRYLIKTRGQQVTLSCSPISGHRSVSWYQQTPGQGLQFLFEYFSETQRNKGNFPGRFSGRQFSNSRSEMNVSTLELGDSALYLCASNPSEGGVYEQYFGPGTRLTVT.

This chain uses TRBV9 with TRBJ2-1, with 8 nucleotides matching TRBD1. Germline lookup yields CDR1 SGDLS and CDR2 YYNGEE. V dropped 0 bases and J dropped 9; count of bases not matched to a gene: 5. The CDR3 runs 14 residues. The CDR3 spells CASSVVDRGTEQFF. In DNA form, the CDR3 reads TGTGCCAGCAGCGTAGTTGACAGGGGCACTGAGCAGTTCTTC. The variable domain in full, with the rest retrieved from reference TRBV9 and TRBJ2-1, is DSGVTQTPKHLITATGQRVTLRCSPRSGDLSVYWYQQSLDQGLQFLIQYYNGEERAKGNILERFSAQQFPDLHSELNLSSLELGDSALYFCASSVVDRGTEQFFGPGTRLTVL.

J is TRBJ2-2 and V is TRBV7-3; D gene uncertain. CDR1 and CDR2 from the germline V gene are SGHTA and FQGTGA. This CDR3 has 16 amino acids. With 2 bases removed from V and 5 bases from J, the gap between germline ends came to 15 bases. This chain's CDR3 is CASSLGGPATTGELFF. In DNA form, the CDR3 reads TGTGCCAGCAGCTTAGGTGGGCCTGCGACTACCGGGGAGCTGTTTTTT.

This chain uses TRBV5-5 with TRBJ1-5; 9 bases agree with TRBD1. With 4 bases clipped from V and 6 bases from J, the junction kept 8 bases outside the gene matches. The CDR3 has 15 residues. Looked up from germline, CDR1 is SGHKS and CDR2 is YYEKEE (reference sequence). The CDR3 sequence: CASSKGTGLGQPQHF. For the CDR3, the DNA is TGTGCCAGCAGCAAGGGGACAGGGCTAGGTCAGCCCCAGCATTTT.

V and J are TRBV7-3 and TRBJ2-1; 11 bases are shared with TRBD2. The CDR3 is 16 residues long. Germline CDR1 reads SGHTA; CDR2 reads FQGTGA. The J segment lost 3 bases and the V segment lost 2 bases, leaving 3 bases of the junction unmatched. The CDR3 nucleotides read TGTGCCAGCAGCTTAGATAGCGGGAGGGGCTACAATGAGCAGTTCTTC. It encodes CASSLDSGRGYNEQFF.

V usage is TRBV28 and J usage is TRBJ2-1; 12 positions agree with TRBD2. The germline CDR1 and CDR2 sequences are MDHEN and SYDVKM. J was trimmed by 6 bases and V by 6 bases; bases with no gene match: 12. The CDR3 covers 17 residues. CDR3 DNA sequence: TGTGCCAGCAGAAGTCGCCGACTAGCGGGAGCCGGCAATGAGCAGTTCTTC. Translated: CASRSRRLAGAGNEQFF.

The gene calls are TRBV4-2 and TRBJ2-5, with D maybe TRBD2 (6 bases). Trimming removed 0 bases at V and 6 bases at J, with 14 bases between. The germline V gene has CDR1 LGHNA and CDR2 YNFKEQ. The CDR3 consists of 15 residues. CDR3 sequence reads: CASSQERGGGQTQYF. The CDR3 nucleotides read TGTGCCAGCAGCCAAGAGAGAGGAGGAGGGCAGACCCAGTACTTC.

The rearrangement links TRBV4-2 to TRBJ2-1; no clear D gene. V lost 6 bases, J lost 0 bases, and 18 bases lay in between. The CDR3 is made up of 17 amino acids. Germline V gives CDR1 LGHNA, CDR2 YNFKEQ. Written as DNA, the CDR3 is TGTGCCAGCAGTAAGGGCCCCCGGGTAAGCTCCTACAATGAGCAGTTCTTC. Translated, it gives CASSKGPRVSSYNEQFF.

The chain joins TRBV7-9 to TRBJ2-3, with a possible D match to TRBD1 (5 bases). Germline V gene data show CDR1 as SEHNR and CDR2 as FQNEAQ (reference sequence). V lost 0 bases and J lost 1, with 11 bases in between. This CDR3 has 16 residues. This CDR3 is CASSLASGKRTDTQYF. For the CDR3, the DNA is TGTGCCAGCAGCTTAGCCTCAGGGAAGCGCACAGATACGCAGTATTTT.

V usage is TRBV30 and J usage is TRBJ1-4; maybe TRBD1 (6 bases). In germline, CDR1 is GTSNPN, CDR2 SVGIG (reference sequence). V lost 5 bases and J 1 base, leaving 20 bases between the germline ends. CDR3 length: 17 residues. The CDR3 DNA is TGTGCCTGGGCCGATCTCAGGGGTGGTAGAACTAATGAAAAACTGTTTTTT. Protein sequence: CAWADLRGGRTNEKLFF.

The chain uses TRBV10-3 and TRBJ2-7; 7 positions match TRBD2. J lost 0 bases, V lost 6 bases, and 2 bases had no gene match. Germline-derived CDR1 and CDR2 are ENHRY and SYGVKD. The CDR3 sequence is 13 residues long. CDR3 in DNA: TGTGCCATCAGGGGACTAAGCTCCTACGAGCAGTACTTC. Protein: CAIRGLSSYEQYF.

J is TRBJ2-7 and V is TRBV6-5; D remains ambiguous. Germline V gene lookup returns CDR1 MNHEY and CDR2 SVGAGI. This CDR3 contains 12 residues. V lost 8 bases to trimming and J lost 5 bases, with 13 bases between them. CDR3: CASHKGSHEQYF. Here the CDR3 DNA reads TGTGCCAGCCATAAAGGGTCCCACGAGCAGTACTTC.

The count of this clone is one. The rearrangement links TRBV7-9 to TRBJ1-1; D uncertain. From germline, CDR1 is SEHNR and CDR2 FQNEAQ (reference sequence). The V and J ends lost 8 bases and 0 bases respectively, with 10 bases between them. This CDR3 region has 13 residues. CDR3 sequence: CASLSSLNTEAFF. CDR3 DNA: TGTGCCAGCCTGTCAAGTCTGAACACTGAAGCTTTCTTT. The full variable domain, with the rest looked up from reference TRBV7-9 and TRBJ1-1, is DTGVSQNPRHKITKRGQNVTFRCDPISEHNRLYWYRQTLGQGPEFLTYFQNEAQLEKSRLLSDRFSAERPKGSFSTLEIQRTEQGDSAMYLCASLSSLNTEAFFGQGTRLTVV.

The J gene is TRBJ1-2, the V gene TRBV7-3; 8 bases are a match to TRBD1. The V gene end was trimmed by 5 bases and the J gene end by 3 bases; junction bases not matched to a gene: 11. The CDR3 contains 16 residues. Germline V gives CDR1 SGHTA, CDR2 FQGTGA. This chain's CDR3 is CASSDLRDRSYYGYTF. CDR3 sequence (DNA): TGTGCCAGCAGCGATCTCCGGGACAGGTCTTACTATGGCTACACCTTC.

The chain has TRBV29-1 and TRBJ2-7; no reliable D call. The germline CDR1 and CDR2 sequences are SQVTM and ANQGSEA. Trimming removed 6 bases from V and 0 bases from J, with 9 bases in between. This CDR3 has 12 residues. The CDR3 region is CSVRGISYEQYF. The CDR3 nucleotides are TGCAGCGTCCGCGGTATCTCCTACGAGCAGTACTTC.

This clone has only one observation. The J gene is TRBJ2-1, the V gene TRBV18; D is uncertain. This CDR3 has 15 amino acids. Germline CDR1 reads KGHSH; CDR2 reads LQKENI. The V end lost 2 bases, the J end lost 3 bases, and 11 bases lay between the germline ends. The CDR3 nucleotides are TGTGCCAGCTCACCAAATAACGGAAACTACAATGAGCAGTTCTTC. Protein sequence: CASSPNNGNYNEQFF.

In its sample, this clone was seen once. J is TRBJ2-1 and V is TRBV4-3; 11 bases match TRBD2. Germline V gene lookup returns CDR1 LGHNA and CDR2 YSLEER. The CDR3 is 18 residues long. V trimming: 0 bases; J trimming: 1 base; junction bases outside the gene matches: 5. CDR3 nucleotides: TGCGCCAGCAGCCAAGACCCTAGCGGGGGGCTATCCTACAATGAGCAGTTCTTC. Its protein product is CASSQDPSGGLSYNEQFF.

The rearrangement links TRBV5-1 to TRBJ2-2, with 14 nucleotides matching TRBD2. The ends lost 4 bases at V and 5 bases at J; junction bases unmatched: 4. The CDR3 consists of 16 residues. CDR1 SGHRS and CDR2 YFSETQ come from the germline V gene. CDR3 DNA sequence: TGCGCCAGCAGCACGGGACTAGCGGGAGTGACCGGGGAGCTGTTTTTT. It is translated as CASSTGLAGVTGELFF.

The CDR3 reads CASKGSDTGELFF. DNA of the CDR3: TGTGCCAGCAAAGGGTCGGACACCGGGGAGCTGTTTTTT. The chain combines TRBV6-4 with TRBJ2-2; D remains unclear. CDR3 size: 13 residues. CDR1 and CDR2 (germline): MRHNA, SNTAGT. The V and J ends lost 7 bases and 3 bases respectively, with 9 bases between them.